This T cell receptor beta chain derives from a study of T cells after yellow fever vaccination. Template switching with 5'RACE generated the TCR cDNA and added a universal primer site and UMIs. MiXCR was run by TCRdb on the 5' RACE reads, yielding one entry per CDR3 protein. The sample holds around 550,000 distinct CDR3 sequences, less than 20% seen once. The study, taken as a whole, reports: Repertoires sorted by FACS could include abundant clonotypes that are contaminants from the bulk population.

Only a few counts were recorded for this clonotype. Its antigen remains unknown. Losses at the gene ends were 4 bases for V and 1 base for J; bases not matched to a gene: 8. Germline-derived CDR1 and CDR2 are SGHRS and YFSETQ. This CDR3 has 18 amino acids. This TCR came from a man aged 30 to 39 who received the YFV17D yellow fever vaccine. Material: PBMCs, obtained 15 days after the yellow fever booster vaccination. This chain connects TRBV5-1 to TRBJ2-3; 14 bases line up with TRBD2. The CDR3 reads CASSDGTSGSVGTDTQYF. CDR3 nucleotides: TGCGCCAGCAGCGACGGGACTAGCGGGAGTGTCGGCACAGATACGCAGTATTTT.